This entry is about one T cell receptor beta chain. Antigen specificity is unknown. This sample stems from a study of response to subunit inactivated influenza vaccine. TCRdb passed the RT-PCR reads through MiXCR, listing each CDR3 protein once. The table shows roughly 500,000 distinct CDR3 sequences, with approximately 15% occurring only once. General study points: The authors put forward the suggestion that each seasonal influenza vaccination may bring in only a limited number of new T cells.

Trimming shortened V by 7 bases and J by 5 bases, and 18 bases separated the two germline ends. This CDR3 spans 15 amino acids. The V gene's germline CDR1 is LNHDA and CDR2 SQIVND (reference sequence). The chain joins TRBV19 to TRBJ2-1; a weak D match, TRBD2 (7 bases). The TCR was taken from a man aged 45 to 75 who received an inactivated influenza vaccine. Sequenced material: CD4+ T cells sorted from PBMCs, taken 23 to 25 months after vaccination. DNA of the CDR3: TGTGCCAGTACCACATGGGGGGGCGGAGACAATGAGCAGTTCTTC. This translates into CASTTWGGGDNEQFF.